Each of the 18 T cell receptor beta chains below was sequenced from the same sample in a study of response to subunit inactivated influenza vaccine. TCRdb re-derived calls from the RT-PCR reads in MiXCR, one entry per CDR3 protein. The sample lists about 570,000 distinct CDR3 sequences; around 11% were seen once. The same sample was also used in a study of T cells expressing NK-cell markers. That study reports: The authors generated TCR beta cDNA through 5'RACE template switching with UMIs.

Sequences were derived from PBMCs from blood, sampled on the day of vaccination. These receptors all stem from a man aged 45-65 years who received an inactivated influenza vaccine.

This clonotype was seen only a few times. The chain combines TRBV12-3 or TRBV12-4 with TRBJ2-1; 10 bases map to TRBD2. Germline trimming cut 6 bases from V and 7 bases from J; bases unmatched to any gene: 6. This CDR3 has 14 amino acids. CDR3 protein: CASSPSGSPNEQFF. DNA for the CDR3: TGTGCCAGCAGCCCTAGCGGGAGTCCGAATGAGCAGTTCTTC.

CDR3 nucleotide sequence: TGTGCCAGCAGTGATAACCGGACCCCCCTATGGCAGTACTTC. This codes for CASSDNRTPLWQYF. The chain links TRBV12-3 or TRBV12-4 to TRBJ2-7, with D unclear. Trimming took off 5 bases at V and 9 bases at J, with 20 bases between the two ends. The CDR3 spans 14 residues.

This clonotype has more than one count but fewer than ten. The chain combines TRBV7-2 with TRBJ2-1; the match to TRBD1 covers 7 bases. CDR1 and CDR2 (germline): SGHTA, FQGNSA. Trimming removed 5 bases from V and 10 bases from J; junction bases left unmatched: 14. There are 15 residues in the CDR3. This CDR3 reads CASSADRDRAFEQFF. CDR3 sequence (DNA): TGTGCCAGCAGCGCCGACCGGGACAGAGCCTTCGAGCAGTTCTTC. The complete variable domain, with remaining parts taken from reference TRBV7-2 and TRBJ2-1, reads GAGVSQSPSNKVTEKGKDVELRCDPISGHTALYWYRQSLGQGLEFLIYFQGNSAPDKSGLPSDRFSAERTGGSVSTLTIQRTQQEDSAVYLCASSADRDRAFEQFFGPGTRLTVL.

This chain uses TRBV12-3 or TRBV12-4 with TRBJ2-7, with 9 positions matching TRBD2. After removal of 6 bases from V and 2 bases from J, the junction contained 2 bases not matched to a gene. The CDR3 sequence is 13 residues long. The CDR3 here is CASSIAGAYEQYF. The CDR3 DNA follows: TGTGCCAGCAGCATAGCGGGAGCCTACGAGCAGTACTTC.

This clonotype was recorded at least ten times. The V and J genes are TRBV12-3 or TRBV12-4 and TRBJ2-3; tentative D call: TRBD1 (6 bases). V lost 5 bases and J 2 bases, leaving 14 bases between the germline ends. The length of the CDR3 is 15 residues. CDR3 nucleotide sequence: TGTGCCAGCAGTCCTAGAAGGGGGTCCACAGATACGCAGTATTTT. Translating it yields CASSPRRGSTDTQYF.

This clonotype came up a few times. The chain couples TRBV5-1 to TRBJ2-1; TRBD2 is a possible D gene (7 bases). Looked up from germline, CDR1 is SGHRS and CDR2 is YFSETQ. V lost 1 base, J lost 6 bases, and 11 bases lay in between. This CDR3 spans 14 amino acids. Here the CDR3 reads CASSLIGGANEQFF. The DNA of the CDR3 is TGCGCCAGCAGCTTGATAGGGGGGGCCAATGAGCAGTTCTTC.

This chain joins TRBV4-3 and TRBJ1-6; 10 bases map to TRBD1. Trimming cost V 1 base and J 7 bases; bases outside gene matches: 1. Per the germline V gene, CDR1 is LGHNA and CDR2 is YSLEER. The CDR3 totals 15 residues. CDR3 coding DNA: TGCGCCAGCAGCCAAGGGACAGGGGGAAATTCACCCCTCCACTTT. Translated: CASSQGTGGNSPLHF.

The V and J genes are TRBV12-3 or TRBV12-4 and TRBJ2-3, with 13 bases lining up with TRBD2. CDR3 length equals 18 residues. Germline trimming cut 6 bases from V and 0 bases from J; bases unmatched to any gene: 9. The CDR3 reads CASSRGTSGVPSTDTQYF. CDR3 coding DNA: TGTGCCAGCAGCCGTGGGACTAGCGGGGTACCTAGCACAGATACGCAGTATTTT.

The sample holds a few counts of this clonotype. The chain uses TRBV13 and TRBJ2-5, with D possibly TRBD2 on 5 matching bases. Germline V gene lookup returns CDR1 PRHDT and CDR2 FYEKMQ (reference sequence). The CDR3 contains 14 residues. Trimming removed 0 bases at V and 5 bases at J, with 10 bases between. Here the CDR3 DNA reads TGTGCCAGCAGCTTAGGTATCGGGGTCGAGACCCAGTACTTC. Translation gives CASSLGIGVETQYF.

The chain joins TRBV20-1 to TRBJ2-5; D tentatively fits TRBD1 or TRBD2 (5 bases each). V lost 1 base and J lost 5, with 14 bases in between. The CDR3 has 14 amino acids. The germline V gene has CDR1 DFQATT and CDR2 SNEGSKA (reference sequence). Here the CDR3 reads CSARVGVSRETQYF. DNA for the CDR3: TGCAGTGCTAGAGTGGGGGTATCAAGGGAGACCCAGTACTTC.

CDR3 sequence reads: CASSQFHNEQFF. Here the CDR3 DNA reads TGTGCCAGCAGCCAGTTTCACAATGAGCAGTTCTTC. The V gene is TRBV3-1, the J gene TRBJ2-1; no clear D. The CDR3 is 12 amino acids. V was shortened by 3 bases and J by 5 bases, with 5 bases between the two germline ends. Germline V gene data show CDR1 as LGHDT and CDR2 as YNNKEL (reference sequence).

This chain uses TRBV28 with TRBJ2-7; 9 bases fit TRBD2. This CDR3 contains 14 residues. The V segment lost 9 bases and the J segment 2 bases; nucleotides outside the gene matches: 8. CDR1 MDHEN and CDR2 SYDVKM come from the germline V gene. This CDR3 is CASLSGGRPYEQYF. CDR3 DNA sequence: TGTGCCAGTCTCAGCGGGGGGAGGCCCTACGAGCAGTACTTC.

This chain joins TRBV7-2 and TRBJ2-7, with TRBD1 identical over 8 bases. V was pared by 1 base and J by 3 bases, with 8 bases of the junction left unmatched. Germline V gene lookup returns CDR1 SGHTA and CDR2 FQGNSA. CDR3 length: 16 amino acids. In nucleotides, the CDR3 is TGTGCCAGCAGCTTAGTCCCGGGACAGGAACTCTACGAGCAGTACTTC. It encodes CASSLVPGQELYEQYF.

This clonotype was seen more than once but under ten times. The genes are TRBV28 and TRBJ2-7; the match to TRBD2 covers 12 bases. V lost 4 bases, J lost 9 bases, and 10 bases stayed unmatched. The CDR3 sequence is 15 residues long. The germline V gene encodes CDR1 MDHEN and CDR2 SYDVKM. DNA for the CDR3: TGTGCCAGCAGTTGGACTAGCGGGGCGTTACCCGGGCAGTACTTC. Amino acid sequence: CASSWTSGALPGQYF.

This clonotype turned up a few times. CDR3 protein: CSAARGGSGNIQYF. CDR3 coding DNA: TGCAGTGCTGCTAGAGGGGGCTCCGGGAACATTCAGTACTTC. The rearrangement links TRBV20-1 to TRBJ2-4; TRBD1 agrees at 7 bases. CDR1 and CDR2 (germline): DFQATT, SNEGSKA (reference sequence). J lost 7 bases, V lost 5 bases, and 11 bases had no gene match. The CDR3 has 14 residues.

V gene TRBV4-3 combines with J gene TRBJ2-2; 9 bases map to TRBD1. This CDR3 has 18 residues. The junction had 11 bases not matched to a gene; V was cut back by 2 bases and J by 4 bases. Germline assignment: CDR1 LGHNA and CDR2 YSLEER. CDR3 protein: CASSQNGWGTGLTGELFF. The CDR3, as DNA: TGCGCCAGCAGCCAAAATGGGTGGGGGACAGGGCTCACCGGGGAGCTGTTTTTT.

This rearrangement joins TRBV7-2 to TRBJ2-2; 7 bases align to TRBD2. Germline V gene data show CDR1 as SGHTA and CDR2 as FQGNSA. With 2 bases clipped from V and 1 base from J, the junction kept 7 bases outside the gene matches. The CDR3 spans 17 residues. The CDR3 is CASSLYGGGGNTGELFF. The CDR3 DNA is TGTGCCAGCAGCTTATACGGTGGCGGGGGGAACACCGGGGAGCTGTTTTTT.

This clonotype was recorded a few times. This sequence joins TRBV7-2 and TRBJ2-1; 12 bases agree with TRBD1. The germline V gene encodes CDR1 SGHTA and CDR2 FQGNSA. The CDR3 is 17 residues long. V dropped 3 bases and J dropped 7; count of bases not matched to a gene: 10. The CDR3 DNA follows: TGTGCCAGCAGCTTCTACACCGGGACAGGGGGCGAGAATGAGCAGTTCTTC. Translated, it gives CASSFYTGTGGENEQFF.